This T cell receptor beta chain emerged from a study of T-cell reconstitution after alpha-beta-depleted transplantation in children. This clonotype was counted only a few times. The CDR3 is 12 residues long. Germline CDR1 SGHTA, CDR2 FQGTGA. V lost 2 bases, J lost 4 bases, and 6 bases lay in between. As it was prepared, the TCRbeta library received unique molecular identifiers. TCRdb recomputed calls from the PCR reads with MiXCR, one row per CDR3 protein. The sample contains 440,000 or so distinct CDR3 sequences, about 40% of which appear only once. The TCR originated in a girl between 2 and 10 years old with aplastic anemia, due to receive a stem cell transplant. This chain connects TRBV7-3 to TRBJ2-7; no firm D call. The material was PBMCs, obtained before TCRalphabeta/CD19-depleted stem cell transplant. The CDR3 region has the DNA TGTGCCAGCAGCTTAGTTATGTACGAGCAGTACTTC. Translation gives CASSLVMYEQYF.